This TCR beta chain was documented in a study of T cell responses to AZD1222 COVID-19 vaccine. Trimming at V came to 7 bases and at J to 2 bases, leaving 2 bases not matched to a gene. CDR1 and CDR2 (germline): MRHNA, SNTAGT. This CDR3 is 14 amino acids long. The table came from immunoSEQ multiplex PCR; TCRdb's copy has only in-frame clones and leaves some out. The sample lists 100,000 or so clones; roughly 88% were seen once. A word on this clone: Its antigen is as yet unknown.

Study results and caveats: Seropositivity was recorded at baseline in only a handful of AZD1222 recipients. Dominant CD4 TCR responses targeted spike regions 160-218 and 743-854.

This rearrangement joins TRBV6-4 to TRBJ2-7; 13 bases line up with TRBD2. Specimen: peripheral blood, collected on day 0 of AZD1222 vaccination. This TCR derives from an adult in good health. CDR3 sequence (DNA): TGTGCCAGCACCGGGACTAGCGGGGCCTACGAGCAGTACTTC. This translates into CASTGTSGAYEQYF.